This T cell receptor (beta chain) was sequenced for a study of blood T cell repertoires in COVID-19. The CDR3 runs to 12 residues. Trimming shortened V by 5 bases and J by 4 bases, and 8 bases separated the two germline ends. The V gene's germline CDR1 is SGHRS and CDR2 YFSETQ. Method: immunoSEQ multiplex PCR; TCRdb's copy keeps in-frame clones and lacks some. The sample lists roughly 280,000 clones, 70% to 90% occurring once. This receptor was identified in a woman aged 70-85 years with acute or convalescent COVID-19. Material: peripheral blood. The gene calls are TRBV5-1 and TRBJ2-3; D remains ambiguous. DNA for the CDR3: TGCGCCAGCAGTCCTGTCCCAGATACGCAGTATTTT. It specifies CASSPVPDTQYF.